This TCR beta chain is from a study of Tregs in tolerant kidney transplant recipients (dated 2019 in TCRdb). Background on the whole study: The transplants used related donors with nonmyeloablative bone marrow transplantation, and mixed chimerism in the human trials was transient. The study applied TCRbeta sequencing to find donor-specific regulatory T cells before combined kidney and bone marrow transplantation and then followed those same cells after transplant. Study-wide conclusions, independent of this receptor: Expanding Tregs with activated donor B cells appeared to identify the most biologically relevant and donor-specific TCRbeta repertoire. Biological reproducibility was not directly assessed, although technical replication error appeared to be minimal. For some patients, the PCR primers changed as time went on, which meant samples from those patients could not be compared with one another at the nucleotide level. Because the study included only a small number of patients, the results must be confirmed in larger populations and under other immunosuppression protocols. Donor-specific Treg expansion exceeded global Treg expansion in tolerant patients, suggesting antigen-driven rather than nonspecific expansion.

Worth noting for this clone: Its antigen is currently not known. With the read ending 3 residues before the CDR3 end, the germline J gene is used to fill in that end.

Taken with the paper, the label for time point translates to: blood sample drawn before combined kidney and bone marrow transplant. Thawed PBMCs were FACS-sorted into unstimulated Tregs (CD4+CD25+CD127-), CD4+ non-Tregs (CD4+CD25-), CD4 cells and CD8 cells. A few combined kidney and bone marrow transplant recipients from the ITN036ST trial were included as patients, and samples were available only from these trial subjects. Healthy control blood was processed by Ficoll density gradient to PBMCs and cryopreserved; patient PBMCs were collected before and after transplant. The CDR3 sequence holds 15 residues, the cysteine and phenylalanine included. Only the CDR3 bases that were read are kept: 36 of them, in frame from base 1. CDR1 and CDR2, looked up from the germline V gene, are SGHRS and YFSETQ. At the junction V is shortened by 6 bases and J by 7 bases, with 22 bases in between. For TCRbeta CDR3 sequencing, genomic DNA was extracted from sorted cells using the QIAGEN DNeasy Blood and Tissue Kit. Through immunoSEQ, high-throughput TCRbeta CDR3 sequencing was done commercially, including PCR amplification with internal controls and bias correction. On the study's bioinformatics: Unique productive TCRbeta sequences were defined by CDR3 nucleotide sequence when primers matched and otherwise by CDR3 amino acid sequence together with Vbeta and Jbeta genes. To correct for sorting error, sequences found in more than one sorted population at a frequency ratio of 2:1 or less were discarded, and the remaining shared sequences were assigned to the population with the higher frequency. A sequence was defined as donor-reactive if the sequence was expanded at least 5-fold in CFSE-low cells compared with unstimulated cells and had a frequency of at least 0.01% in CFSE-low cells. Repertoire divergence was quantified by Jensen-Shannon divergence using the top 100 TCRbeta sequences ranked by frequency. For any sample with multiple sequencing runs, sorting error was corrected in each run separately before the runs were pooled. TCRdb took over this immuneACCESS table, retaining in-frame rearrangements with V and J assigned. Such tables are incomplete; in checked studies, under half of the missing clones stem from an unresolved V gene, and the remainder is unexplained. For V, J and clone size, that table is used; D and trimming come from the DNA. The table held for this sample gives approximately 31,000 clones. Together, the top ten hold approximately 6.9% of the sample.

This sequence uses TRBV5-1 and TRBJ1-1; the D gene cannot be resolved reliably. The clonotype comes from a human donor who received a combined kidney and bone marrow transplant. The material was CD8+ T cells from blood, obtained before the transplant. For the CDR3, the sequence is CASIPDVGWAGEAFF. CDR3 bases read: TGCGCCAGCATACCCGATGTTGGTTGGGCTGGTGAA.